What follows are 19 T cell receptor beta chains derived from one specimen sequenced in a study of T cells in women clearing cervical HPV infection. TCRdb's table, derived via immunoSEQ multiplex PCR, lists solely in-frame clones and lacks some. The sample is made up of some 46,000 clones, and the top ten hold roughly 36% of it. The sequencing input was blood buffy coat. These receptors came from a woman aged 18 to 75 with a cervical HPV16 infection that either progressed to CIN3+ or cleared (not recorded which).

In the case of this clone: The observed sequence ends 3 residues before the CDR3 terminus, with the missing tail filled in from the germline J gene. The rearrangement uses TRBV18 and TRBJ2-3; 8 bases agree with TRBD2. Unmatched junction bases numbered 4, after V lost 3 bases and J lost 5 bases. The germline CDR1 and CDR2 sequences are KGHSH and LQKENI. The CDR3 is 14 residues long. The covered CDR3 bases are TGTGCCAGCTCACCGAGGCTAGCGGGAGATACG. Translating it yields CASSPRLAGDT. The whole CDR3 region reads CASSPRLAGDTQYF.

The CDR3: CASSYSLRGIISYEQYF. The sequenced CDR3 bases are TGTGCCAGCAGTTACTCACTTCGGGGGATAATCTCCTACGAG. The chain recombines TRBV6-2 or TRBV6-3 with TRBJ2-7, with a possible D match to TRBD2 (6 bases). Read data end 3 residues before the CDR3 end; the end is taken from the germline J gene. Germline V gene lookup returns CDR1 MNHEY and CDR2 SVGEGT. The CDR3 contains 17 residues. Trimming stripped 0 bases from V and 0 bases from J, with 15 bases between.

Concerning this clone: From the germline J gene comes the end of the CDR3, since the read stops 3 residues before it. The chain joins TRBV29-1 to TRBJ2-4; unclear D gene. The germline V gene has CDR1 SQVTM and CDR2 ANQGSEA. V lost 7 bases, J lost 0 bases, and 10 bases lay in between. This CDR3 region has 13 residues. The covered CDR3 bases are TGCAGCGGTCCGTCTTTAGCCAAAAACATT. Translating it yields CSGPSLAKNI. The whole CDR3 protein reads CSGPSLAKNIQYF.

Incomplete CDR3 DNA: TGTGCCAGCAGCATAAACAGGGTCAATGAG. This gives the protein CASSINRVNE. The full CDR3 protein is CASSINRVNEQFF. This chain links TRBV7-2 with TRBJ2-1; a weak D match, TRBD1 (6 bases). The sequenced fragment ends 3 residues before the CDR3 boundary, so the rest is inferred from the germline J gene. The CDR3 consists of 13 residues. CDR1 is SGHTA and CDR2 is FQGNSA in the germline V gene. V was shortened by 5 bases and J by 6 bases, with 11 bases between the two germline ends.

As for this clone: The CDR3 is cut off 3 residues early in the read; its end comes from the germline J gene. The J gene is TRBJ2-1, the V gene TRBV5-6; D unresolved. In germline, CDR1 is SGHDT, CDR2 YYEEEE. With 0 bases removed from V and 2 bases from J, the gap between germline ends came to 3 bases. The CDR3 is 13 residues long. The covered CDR3 bases are TGTGCCAGCAGCTTGGACACCTACAATGAG. Translating gives CASSLDTYNE. The whole CDR3 sequence is CASSLDTYNEQFF.

The CDR3 DNA, read in part, is TGTGCCAGCAGCTACCAACCGGGGGTCTACGAG. Protein sequence: CASSYQPGVYE. In full, the CDR3 reads CASSYQPGVYEQYF. The chain links TRBV11-2 to TRBJ2-7; a possible D gene is TRBD2 (6 bases). The sequenced fragment ends 3 residues before the CDR3 boundary, so the rest is inferred from the germline J gene. CDR3 length: 14 residues. Trimming cost V 4 bases and J 3 bases, with 13 bases left between them. CDR1 SGHAT and CDR2 FQNNGV come from the germline V gene.

Of note for this clone: The CDR3 is cut off 3 residues early in the read; its end comes from the germline J gene. The rearrangement joins TRBV7-9 to TRBJ2-7; D might be TRBD2 (5 bases). Germline V gene sequence: CDR1 SEHNR, CDR2 FQNEAQ (reference sequence). This CDR3 has 14 residues. The V end lost 5 bases, the J end lost 1 base, and 12 bases lay between the germline ends. CDR3 amino acids: CASSRLGGSYEQYF. The sequenced CDR3 bases are TGTGCCAGCAGCCGACTTGGCGGGTCCTACGAG.

Turning to this clone: Read data end 3 residues before the CDR3 end; the end is taken from the germline J gene. This rearrangement joins TRBV27 to TRBJ2-5; D may be TRBD1 or TRBD2 (5 bases each). Germline lookup yields CDR1 MNHEY and CDR2 SMNVEV (reference sequence). The CDR3 totals 16 residues. Trimming shortened V by 5 bases and J by 7 bases, and 23 bases separated the two germline ends. The CDR3 DNA, read in part, is TGTGCCAGCAGTAACAAGACAGTAGAGGGCTTTAGGACC. Its protein is CASSNKTVEGFRT. The entire CDR3 protein is CASSNKTVEGFRTQYF.

Regarding this clone: The read ends 3 residues before the CDR3 terminus; that terminus is restored from the germline J gene. The V gene is TRBV19, the J gene TRBJ2-5; 10 nucleotides align to TRBD2. Looked up from germline, CDR1 is LNHDA and CDR2 is SQIVND (reference sequence). Trimming cost V 2 bases and J 5 bases; bases outside gene matches: 8. CDR3 length: 16 residues. The CDR3 sequence: CASSIRTSGGGETQYF. Partial CDR3 DNA: TGTGCCAGTAGTATAAGGACTAGCGGAGGTGGGGAGACC.

CDR3 in amino acids: CASSPRAGGNEKLFF. The part of the CDR3 DNA that was read is TGTGCCAGTAGTCCCCGAGCGGGGGGGAATGAAAAG. This rearrangement joins TRBV19 to TRBJ2-2; the match to TRBD2 covers 10 bases. The read terminates 3 residues ahead of where the CDR3 ends, so the germline J gene completes it. The CDR3 extends over 15 amino acids. CDR1 and CDR2 (germline): LNHDA, SQIVND (reference sequence).

On this clone itself: The read finishes 3 residues shy of the CDR3 end, and the germline J gene is used to complete it. The chain has TRBV6-2 or TRBV6-3 and TRBJ2-1; 9 bases line up with TRBD2. Germline loops: CDR1 MNHEY, CDR2 SVGEGT. The CDR3 contains 15 residues. J lost 7 bases, V lost 5 bases, and 9 bases had no gene match. Partial CDR3 DNA: TGTGCCAGCAGTGGACGCCTGGCGGGGGGGAATGAG. Its translation: CASSGRLAGGNE. In full, the CDR3 reads CASSGRLAGGNEQFF.

On this clone: The read ends 3 residues early relative to the CDR3; the germline J gene fills the gap. The rearrangement links TRBV14 to TRBJ2-2; TRBD2 might be the D (6 bases). The CDR3 runs to 14 residues. V was clipped by 4 bases and J by 9 bases, with 15 bases between them. CDR1 and CDR2 (germline): SGHDN, FVKESK. This CDR3 is CASSPQTSPRELFF. The DNA read from the CDR3 is TGTGCCAGCAGCCCCCAGACTAGTCCCCGGGAG.

A word on this clone: The read is 3 residues too short to cover the CDR3 end, so that end is filled in from the germline J gene. V is TRBV30 and J is TRBJ2-7; D gene unclear. Germline V gene data show CDR1 as GTSNPN and CDR2 as SVGIG (reference sequence). V shed 4 bases and J shed 0 bases, with 13 bases lying between them. The CDR3 is 14 amino acids. Incomplete CDR3 DNA: TGTGCCTGGACTCCGATGGGCCTCTCCTACGAG. This encodes CAWTPMGLSYE. The entire CDR3 reads CAWTPMGLSYEQYF.

This chain's CDR3 is CASSDAGGLGETQYF. CDR3 bases read: TGTGCCAGCAGCGACGCGGGGGGGCTGGGGGAGACG. The V call is TRBV7-3, the J call TRBJ2-3; TRBD2 matches 9 bases. Read coverage stops 3 residues before the CDR3 terminus; the germline J gene supplies the remainder. CDR1 SGHTA and CDR2 FQGTGA come from the germline V gene. This CDR3 contains 15 residues.

For this clone: The sequence runs out 3 residues before the end of the CDR3; the remainder is reconstructed from the germline J gene. This chain links TRBV12-3 or TRBV12-4 with TRBJ1-2; weak D call: TRBD1 (6 bases). The CDR3 has 12 residues. The CDR3 protein is CASTDPRGGYTF. The covered CDR3 bases are TGTGCCAGCACCGACCCCAGGGGCGGC.

As for this clone: The read terminates 3 residues before the CDR3 end, so the remaining end is supplied by the germline J gene. This chain links TRBV20-1 with TRBJ2-7, with D possibly TRBD2 on 6 matching bases. CDR1 is DFQATT and CDR2 is SNEGSKA in the germline V gene (reference sequence). The CDR3 has 12 residues. With 3 bases removed from V and 5 bases from J, the gap between germline ends came to 11 bases. The CDR3 loop is CSARGGSHEQYF. The CDR3 bases that were read are TGCAGTGCTAGGGGGGGTAGTCACGAG.

The covered CDR3 bases are TGTGCCTGGAGTAAGGGTCGGATGGATTCACCA. Residues: CAWSKGRMDSP. The whole CDR3 sequence is CAWSKGRMDSPLFF. The chain carries TRBV30 and TRBJ1-4, with D uncertain. The CDR3 extends 3 residues past the end of the read, so its final part is completed from the germline J gene. This CDR3 region has 14 residues. Germline assignment: CDR1 GTSNPN and CDR2 SVGIG (reference sequence).

Regarding this clone: Read data end 3 residues before the CDR3 end; the end is taken from the germline J gene. The J gene is TRBJ1-2, the V gene TRBV19, with TRBD1 identical over 11 bases. From germline, CDR1 is LNHDA and CDR2 SQIVND (reference sequence). The CDR3 runs 16 residues. This CDR3 is CASSIAGTGGIGGYTF. The sequenced part of the CDR3 DNA is TGTGCCAGTAGTATAGCCGGGACAGGGGGAATTGGAGGC.

A note on this clone: Coverage ceases 3 residues before the CDR3 finishes, and the germline J gene fills in the end. The V gene is TRBV7-2, the J gene TRBJ2-7; the match to TRBD1 covers 8 bases. Germline assignment: CDR1 SGHTA and CDR2 FQGNSA. Trimming cost V 7 bases and J 3 bases; bases outside gene matches: 5. This CDR3 contains 13 residues. The sequenced part of the CDR3 DNA is TGTGCCAGCAAGGGCAGGGGGCACTACGAG. Amino acid sequence: CASKGRGHYE. Given in full, the CDR3 is CASKGRGHYEQYF.